This T cell receptor beta chain was observed in a study of beta chain features in type 1 diabetes. V lost 7 bases and J lost 1, with 13 bases in between. The length of the CDR3 is 14 residues. CDR1 is MDHEN and CDR2 is SYDVKM in the germline V gene. Study-wide points: Type 1 diabetes patients had TCRB CDR3s that were shorter (moderately but significantly so) in all four CD4+ subsets.

The sequenced template was cDNA made from the entire isolated RNA. Sequenced by immunoSEQ multiplex PCR; TCRdb stores in-frame clones only, minus some. The sample gives 250,000 to 350,000 clones, roughly an eighth of which show up once; about 0.016% is in the top ten. This clone was seen only a few times. Its antigen is unknown. Sequencing was carried out using naive CD4+ T cells from blood. V is TRBV28 and J is TRBJ1-1; D uncertain. This TCR was recovered from a man aged 25 to 45 with type 1 diabetes. The CDR3 sequence: CASTLGGPNTEAFF. For the CDR3, the DNA is TGTGCCAGCACCCTGGGAGGGCCGAACACTGAAGCTTTCTTT.